This T cell receptor beta chain stems from a study of human versus mouse CDR3 diversity and MHC coevolution. General study findings and limits: iCHAO1 estimated the human TCR beta repertoire at about 1.6 million clonotypes. The lowest clonal inequality scores came from most of the three human donors. Compared with mice, human CDR3s carried more deletions and insertions on average. Human T cells underwent selection on six or seven different MHC II alleles.

V was pared by 0 bases and J by 6 bases, with 13 bases between. Germline V gene lookup returns CDR1 SGHRS and CDR2 YFSETQ. This CDR3 contains 15 residues. Profiled with immunoSEQ multiplex PCR; TCRdb holds only in-frame clones, not every one. Of some 82,000 clones in the sample, about 94% are singletons; the top ten hold 1.3% to 1.5%. Regarding this clone: Its antigen is unidentified.

The sequence was collected from a person aged 30-70 years in good health. Sequencing used naive CD4+ T cells from blood. Subset described: CD45RO-negative CD62L-positive naive CD4 T cells. The V call is TRBV5-1, the J call TRBJ2-1; weak D call: TRBD1 (6 bases). The CDR3, as DNA: TGCGCCAGCAGCTTGGTATTATCAGGGGTCAATGAGCAGTTCTTC. This encodes CASSLVLSGVNEQFF.